The rows below give T cell receptor beta chains drawn from one sample of a study of technical replicates of blood from several donors. Sequencing used immunoSEQ multiplex PCR; TCRdb keeps in-frame clones, though not all of them. The table shows about 59,000 clones, with 85% to 90% occurring only once. The sample consisted of PBMCs. Receptor source: a human donor in good health. Some clones in this sample may be carry-over from other donors' samples. Both conserved end residues are part of each CDR3. Clone size, where shown, is once, few, many, or a class for clones that have expanded.

clone size,J gene,V gene,CDR3 protein
few,TRBJ1-5,TRBV7-2,CASSLGQGFNQPQHF
.,TRBJ2-3,TRBV1,CTSSQVNSGRALIPRGTDTQYF
few,TRBJ2-7,TRBV30,CAPWSSGEEQYF
once,TRBJ2-7,TRBV19,CATQDRGHEQYF
.,TRBJ1-5,TRBV28,CASSFGGYSNQPQHF
.,TRBJ1-5,TRBV29-1,CSVRDRANQPQHF
.,TRBJ2-5,TRBV7-2,CASSPETPKRETQYF
once,TRBJ1-4,TRBV4-1,CASSQSQEEEKLFF
once,TRBJ1-1,TRBV7-9,CASSPHTLNTEAFF
.,TRBJ2-3,TRBV7-9,CASSFTGSLGRDTQYF
.,TRBJ2-1,TRBV23-1,CASSQVLGSNEQFF
.,TRBJ2-7,TRBV4-2,CASSQDMGGPYEQYF
.,TRBJ2-1,TRBV30,CAWRVLGSSYNEQFF
.,TRBJ1-1,TRBV5-1,CASSWQGIGNTEAFF
.,TRBJ2-2,TRBV7-3,CASRTGLENTGELFF
.,TRBJ2-7,TRBV20-1,CSAGTVYEQYF
.,TRBJ2-7,TRBV5-6,CASSLGGGFSGEQYF
.,TRBJ2-3,TRBV9,CASSQFADTQYF
.,TRBJ2-3,TRBV30,CAWDFGGTSTDTQYF
.,TRBJ1-6,TRBV6-4,CASSDGRGRASPLHF
.,TRBJ2-3,TRBV7-3,CASSLGLAGPRDTQYF
.,TRBJ2-1,TRBV9,CASSPAGGSYNEQFF